The rows below give T cell receptor beta chains drawn from one sample of a study of T cell responses to AZD1222 COVID-19 vaccine. Profiled with immunoSEQ multiplex PCR; TCRdb holds only in-frame clones, not every one. This sample carries some 86,000 clones, 88% of them seen once, and the ten largest clones take 6.9%. The sample here was peripheral blood, taken 28 days after the second AZD1222 dose. These receptors all come from an adult who received the AZD1222 COVID-19 vaccine. CDR3s include the opening cysteine and the closing phenylalanine or tryptophan. The order of the fields is clone size, J gene, V gene, D gene, CDR3 DNA, CDR3 protein. D genes are given only for firm matches. Some rows have no size entry. The others give once, few or many, or a class for an expanded clone.

clone size: .
J gene: TRBJ2-5
V gene: TRBV4-1
D gene: .
CDR3 DNA: TGCGCCAGCAGCCAAGCTTCAGGAGAGACCCAGTACTTC
CDR3 protein: CASSQASGETQYF

clone size: .
J gene: TRBJ2-7
V gene: TRBV12-5
D gene: .
CDR3 DNA: TGTGCTAGTGGTCCTCACTACGAGCAGTACTTC
CDR3 protein: CASGPHYEQYF

clone size: .
J gene: TRBJ1-2
V gene: TRBV24-1
D gene: .
CDR3 DNA: TGTGCCACCAGTGAGAACAGGGATGGCTACACCTTC
CDR3 protein: CATSENRDGYTF

clone size: .
J gene: TRBJ1-2
V gene: TRBV12-3/TRBV12-4
D gene: .
CDR3 DNA: TGTGCCACGGGATATTACCCTAACTATGGCTACACCTTC
CDR3 protein: CATGYYPNYGYTF

clone size: .
J gene: TRBJ1-5
V gene: TRBV30
D gene: .
CDR3 DNA: TGTGCCTGGAGTCGGGACTCACGGGCGAATCAGCCCCAGCATTTT
CDR3 protein: CAWSRDSRANQPQHF

clone size: .
J gene: TRBJ2-5
V gene: TRBV5-1
D gene: .
CDR3 DNA: TGCGCCAGCAGGGATAATAGCGGCCACTCCCAAGAGACCCAGTACTTC
CDR3 protein: CASRDNSGHSQETQYF

clone size: once
J gene: TRBJ1-4
V gene: TRBV7-9
D gene: TRBD1
CDR3 DNA: TGTGCCAGCAGCTTACCACAGGGGGCGCCTAATGAAAAACTGTTTTTT
CDR3 protein: CASSLPQGAPNEKLFF

clone size: .
J gene: TRBJ1-2
V gene: TRBV5-4
D gene: .
CDR3 DNA: TGTGCCAGCAGCTTTGGCAGTTTTTCGTCAGGCTACACCTTC
CDR3 protein: CASSFGSFSSGYTF

clone size: .
J gene: TRBJ1-2
V gene: TRBV6-1
D gene: .
CDR3 DNA: TGTGCCAGCAGTGAAGCTGGCATGCCGGGGCATGGCTACACCTTC
CDR3 protein: CASSEAGMPGHGYTF

clone size: .
J gene: TRBJ2-5
V gene: TRBV4-2
D gene: .
CDR3 DNA: TGTGCCAGCAGCCAAGCTTTTAGGGGGGCGGACGGAGGTCAAGAGACCCAGTACTTC
CDR3 protein: CASSQAFRGADGGQETQYF

clone size: once
J gene: TRBJ1-2
V gene: TRBV7-2
D gene: TRBD1
CDR3 DNA: TGTGCCAGCAGCCGGGGACAGCGAGATGGCTACACCTTC
CDR3 protein: CASSRGQRDGYTF

clone size: once
J gene: TRBJ1-2
V gene: TRBV5-6
D gene: TRBD1
CDR3 DNA: TGTGCCAGCAGCTCCGGGACAGGGTTTCACTATGGCTACACCTTC
CDR3 protein: CASSSGTGFHYGYTF

clone size: once
J gene: TRBJ2-2
V gene: TRBV6-2/TRBV6-3
D gene: .
CDR3 DNA: TGTGCCAGCAGCCCTCGCTTTGGGGAAGAGAGCACCGGGGAGCTGTTTTTT
CDR3 protein: CASSPRFGEESTGELFF

clone size: .
J gene: TRBJ2-1
V gene: TRBV6-1
D gene: TRBD2
CDR3 DNA: TGTGCCAGCAGTGAAGGTCTAAGGCTAGCGGGAGGACGAGAGCAGTTCTTC
CDR3 protein: CASSEGLRLAGGREQFF

clone size: .
J gene: TRBJ1-1
V gene: TRBV7-9
D gene: TRBD1
CDR3 DNA: TGTGCCAGCAGTATACAGGGGGCTAACACTGAAGCTTTCTTT
CDR3 protein: CASSIQGANTEAFF

clone size: .
J gene: TRBJ2-7
V gene: TRBV10-3
D gene: TRBD2
CDR3 DNA: TGTGCCATCAGTGAGTCGGGGACTAGCGGAAGGGCGGACGAGCAGTACTTC
CDR3 protein: CAISESGTSGRADEQYF

clone size: .
J gene: TRBJ1-5
V gene: TRBV7-2
D gene: .
CDR3 DNA: TGTGCCAGCAGCTTAGGACAGACCTGGCATCAGCCCCAGCATTTT
CDR3 protein: CASSLGQTWHQPQHF

clone size: .
J gene: TRBJ2-3
V gene: TRBV6-2/TRBV6-3
D gene: .
CDR3 DNA: TGTGCCAGCAGTTACCCGGATACGCAGTATTTT
CDR3 protein: CASSYPDTQYF

clone size: .
J gene: TRBJ1-1
V gene: TRBV7-8
D gene: .
CDR3 DNA: TGTGCCAGCAGCTTACGTCTGAACACTGAAGCTTTCTTT
CDR3 protein: CASSLRLNTEAFF

clone size: .
J gene: TRBJ2-2
V gene: TRBV19
D gene: TRBD1
CDR3 DNA: TGTGCCAGTAGTCGATTAACCGGGACAGGGGCCCCTTGGAGGCCCGGGGAGCTGTTTTTT
CDR3 protein: CASSRLTGTGAPWRPGELFF

clone size: .
J gene: TRBJ2-7
V gene: TRBV4-1
D gene: TRBD2
CDR3 DNA: TGCGCCAGCAGCCATCCGGGACTAGCGGGAGGGCCGGGGCGTTACGAGCAGTACTTC
CDR3 protein: CASSHPGLAGGPGRYEQYF

clone size: .
J gene: TRBJ1-1
V gene: TRBV5-4
D gene: .
CDR3 DNA: TGTGCCAGCAGCCAAGGCCGGGGAGTTGGAACTGAAGCTTTCTTT
CDR3 protein: CASSQGRGVGTEAFF

clone size: .
J gene: TRBJ1-2
V gene: TRBV18
D gene: TRBD1
CDR3 DNA: TGTGCCAGCTCACCCGGACAGGGTTCTCCTCTTGGCTACACCTTC
CDR3 protein: CASSPGQGSPLGYTF

clone size: .
J gene: TRBJ1-2
V gene: TRBV7-2
D gene: TRBD1
CDR3 DNA: TGTGCCAGCAGCTTGACAGGGGGCTTCGGCTACACCTTC
CDR3 protein: CASSLTGGFGYTF

clone size: .
J gene: TRBJ2-1
V gene: TRBV5-6
D gene: .
CDR3 DNA: TGTGCCAGCAGCTTGTACAGCATCAATGAGCAGTTCTTC
CDR3 protein: CASSLYSINEQFF

clone size: .
J gene: TRBJ1-6
V gene: TRBV4-2
D gene: TRBD1
CDR3 DNA: TGTGCCAGCAGACCAACAGGGGACGGTTCACCCCTCCACTTT
CDR3 protein: CASRPTGDGSPLHF

clone size: once
J gene: TRBJ1-2
V gene: TRBV11-2
D gene: .
CDR3 DNA: TGTGCCAGCAGCGCCGTTCAGGGAAGGGGCCACTATGGCTACACCTTC
CDR3 protein: CASSAVQGRGHYGYTF

clone size: .
J gene: TRBJ1-1
V gene: TRBV5-1
D gene: .
CDR3 DNA: TGCGCCAGCAGCTTGTGGTATGGGACGACGGGCACTGAAGCTTTCTTT
CDR3 protein: CASSLWYGTTGTEAFF

clone size: .
J gene: TRBJ1-6
V gene: TRBV10-3
D gene: TRBD1
CDR3 DNA: TGTGCCATCAGTGCGGGACAGGTTGAGAATTCACCCCTCCACTTT
CDR3 protein: CAISAGQVENSPLHF

clone size: .
J gene: TRBJ2-7
V gene: TRBV9
D gene: .
CDR3 DNA: TGTGCCAGCAGCGTAGAAGGGGGGAGGGCCTACGAGCAGTACTTC
CDR3 protein: CASSVEGGRAYEQYF

clone size: .
J gene: TRBJ1-2
V gene: TRBV4-3
D gene: .
CDR3 DNA: TGCGCCAGCAGCCAGGATAAGTATGGCTACACCTTC
CDR3 protein: CASSQDKYGYTF

clone size: .
J gene: TRBJ1-5
V gene: TRBV7-9
D gene: .
CDR3 DNA: TGTGCCAGCAGCTTAGAGAGCAATCAGCCCCAGCATTTT
CDR3 protein: CASSLESNQPQHF

clone size: .
J gene: TRBJ2-6
V gene: TRBV6-4
D gene: .
CDR3 DNA: TGTGCCAGCAGTGACTCGAACTCTGGGGCCAACGTCCTGACTTTC
CDR3 protein: CASSDSNSGANVLTF

clone size: .
J gene: TRBJ1-2
V gene: TRBV18
D gene: TRBD1
CDR3 DNA: TGTGCCAGCTCACCGGACAGGATCTTTAACTATGGCTACACCTTC
CDR3 protein: CASSPDRIFNYGYTF

clone size: .
J gene: TRBJ1-5
V gene: TRBV6-5
D gene: TRBD1
CDR3 DNA: TGTGCCAGCAGAAAACAGGGGGAGAGCAATCAGCCCCAGCATTTT
CDR3 protein: CASRKQGESNQPQHF

clone size: .
J gene: TRBJ1-1
V gene: TRBV19
D gene: .
CDR3 DNA: TGTGCCAGTAGTATAGTCGGGGAGGGATACACTGAAGCTTTCTTT
CDR3 protein: CASSIVGEGYTEAFF

clone size: .
J gene: TRBJ2-5
V gene: TRBV28
D gene: TRBD2
CDR3 DNA: TGTGCCAGCGGGGAGCGGGGGCTCCAAGAGACCCAGTACTTC
CDR3 protein: CASGERGLQETQYF